The present T cell receptor beta chain was sequenced within a study of identical twins. General observations from the study: Zero-insertion findings could be partly confounded by invariant cells (MAIT and iNKT cells). It was cross-sectional statistical analysis, not following the same donors, that the conclusions relied on. Models came in too low on out-of-frame TCR alpha sharing in monozygotic twins. The more abundant beta clonotypes in cord blood had fewer insertions, and memory repertoires did not show this.

TCRdb redid the calling of the 5' RACE reads with MiXCR, one entry per CDR3 protein. The sample holds about 460,000 distinct CDR3 sequences, about 14% seen once. Germline V lookup: CDR1 SGHRS, CDR2 YFSETQ. Trimming took off 5 bases at V and 2 bases at J, with 16 bases between the two ends. The CDR3 spans 16 residues. This clonotype was counted only a few times. Its specificity is not known. The data were also submitted as part of a second study, on yellow fever vaccine responses in identical twins.

The sequenced sample consisted of CD4+ T cells sorted from blood. The clonotype was recovered from a young woman in good health. The chain links TRBV5-1 to TRBJ2-2; tentative D call: TRBD2 (6 bases). The CDR3: CASSYRGDPNTGELFF. The CDR3 region has the DNA TGCGCCAGCAGTTATCGCGGGGACCCTAACACCGGGGAGCTGTTTTTT.